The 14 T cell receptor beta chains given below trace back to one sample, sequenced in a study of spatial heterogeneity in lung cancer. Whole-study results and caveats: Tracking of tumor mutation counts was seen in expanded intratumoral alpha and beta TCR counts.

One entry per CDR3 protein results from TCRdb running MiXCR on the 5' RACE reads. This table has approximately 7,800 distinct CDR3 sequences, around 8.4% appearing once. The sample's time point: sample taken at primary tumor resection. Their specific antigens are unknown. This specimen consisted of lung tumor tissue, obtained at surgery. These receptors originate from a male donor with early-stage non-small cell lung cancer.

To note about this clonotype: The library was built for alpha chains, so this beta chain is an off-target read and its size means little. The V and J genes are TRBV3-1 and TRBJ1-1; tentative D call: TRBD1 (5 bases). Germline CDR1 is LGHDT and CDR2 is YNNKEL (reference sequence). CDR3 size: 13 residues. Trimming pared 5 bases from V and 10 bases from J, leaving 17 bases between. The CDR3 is CASSIDSAAGAFF. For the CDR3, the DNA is TGTGCCAGCAGCATCGACAGTGCCGCGGGAGCTTTCTTT.

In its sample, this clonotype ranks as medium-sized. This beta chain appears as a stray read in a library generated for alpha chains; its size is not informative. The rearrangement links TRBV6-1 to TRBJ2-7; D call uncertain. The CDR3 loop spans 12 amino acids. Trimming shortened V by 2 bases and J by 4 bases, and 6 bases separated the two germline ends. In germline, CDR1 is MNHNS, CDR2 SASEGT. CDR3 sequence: CASSESRYEQYF. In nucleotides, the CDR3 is TGTGCCAGCAGTGAATCCCGATACGAGCAGTACTTC.

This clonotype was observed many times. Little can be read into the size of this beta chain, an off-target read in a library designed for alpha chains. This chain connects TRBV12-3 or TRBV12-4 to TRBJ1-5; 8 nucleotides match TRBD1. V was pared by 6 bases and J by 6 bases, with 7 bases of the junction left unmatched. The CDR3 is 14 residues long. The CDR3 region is CASSSGQGRQPQHF. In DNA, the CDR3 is TGTGCCAGCAGCTCCGGACAGGGTCGTCAGCCCCAGCATTTT.

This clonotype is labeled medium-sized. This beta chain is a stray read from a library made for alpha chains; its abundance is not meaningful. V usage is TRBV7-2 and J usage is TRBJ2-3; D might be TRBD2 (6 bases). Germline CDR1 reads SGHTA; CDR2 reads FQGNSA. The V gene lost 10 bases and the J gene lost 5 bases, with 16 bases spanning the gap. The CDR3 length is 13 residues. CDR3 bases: TGTGCCATCAAGCCGGGGGTGGGAGATACGCAGTATTTT. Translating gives CAIKPGVGDTQYF.

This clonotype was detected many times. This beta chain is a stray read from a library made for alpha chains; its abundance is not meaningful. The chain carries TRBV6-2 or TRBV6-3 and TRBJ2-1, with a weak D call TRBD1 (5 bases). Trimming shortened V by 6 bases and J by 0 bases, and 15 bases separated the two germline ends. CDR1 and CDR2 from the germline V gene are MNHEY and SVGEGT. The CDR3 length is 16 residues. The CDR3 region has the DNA TGTGCCAGCAGAGGGCTACAGGCCCTCTCCTACAATGAGCAGTTCTTC. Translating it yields CASRGLQALSYNEQFF.

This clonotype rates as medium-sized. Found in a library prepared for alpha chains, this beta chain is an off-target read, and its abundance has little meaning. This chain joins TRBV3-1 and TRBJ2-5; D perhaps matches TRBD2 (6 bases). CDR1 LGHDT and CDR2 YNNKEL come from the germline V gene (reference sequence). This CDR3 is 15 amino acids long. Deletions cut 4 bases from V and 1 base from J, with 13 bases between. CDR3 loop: CASSRRGPSQETQYF. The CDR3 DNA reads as TGTGCCAGCAGCCGGAGGGGACCATCCCAAGAGACCCAGTACTTC.

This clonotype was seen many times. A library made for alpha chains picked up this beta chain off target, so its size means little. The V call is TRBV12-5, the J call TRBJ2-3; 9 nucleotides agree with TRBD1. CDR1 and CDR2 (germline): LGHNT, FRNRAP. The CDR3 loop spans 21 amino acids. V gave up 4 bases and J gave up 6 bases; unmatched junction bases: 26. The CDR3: CASGSPPPAGTGYVAEDTQYF. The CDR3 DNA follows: TGTGCTAGTGGTTCCCCCCCGCCAGCCGGGACAGGGTATGTGGCGGAGGATACGCAGTATTTT. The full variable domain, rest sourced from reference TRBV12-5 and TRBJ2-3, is DARVTQTPRHKVTEMGQEVTMRCQPILGHNTVFWYRQTMMQGLELLAYFRNRAPLDDSGMPKDRFSAEMPDATLATLKIQPSEPRDSAVYFCASGSPPPAGTGYVAEDTQYFGPGTRLTVL.

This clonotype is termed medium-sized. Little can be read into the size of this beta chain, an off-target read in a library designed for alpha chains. DNA for the CDR3: TGTGCCAGCAGCTCCCTCGGGACTACCGTCTACGAGCAGTACTTC. Its translation: CASSSLGTTVYEQYF. The chain has TRBV7-2 and TRBJ2-7; TRBD2 aligns across 7 bases. Germline-derived CDR1 and CDR2 are SGHTA and FQGNSA. V was pared by 4 bases and J by 3 bases, with 9 bases of the junction left unmatched. The CDR3 length is 15 residues.

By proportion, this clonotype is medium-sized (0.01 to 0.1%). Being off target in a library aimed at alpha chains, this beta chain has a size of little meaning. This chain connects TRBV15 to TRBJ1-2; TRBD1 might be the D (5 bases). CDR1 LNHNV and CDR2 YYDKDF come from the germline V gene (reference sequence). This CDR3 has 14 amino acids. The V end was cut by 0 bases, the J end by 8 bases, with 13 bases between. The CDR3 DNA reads TGTGCCACCAGCAGAGATAGGGACCCTGGGGGCTACACCTTC. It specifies CATSRDRDPGGYTF.

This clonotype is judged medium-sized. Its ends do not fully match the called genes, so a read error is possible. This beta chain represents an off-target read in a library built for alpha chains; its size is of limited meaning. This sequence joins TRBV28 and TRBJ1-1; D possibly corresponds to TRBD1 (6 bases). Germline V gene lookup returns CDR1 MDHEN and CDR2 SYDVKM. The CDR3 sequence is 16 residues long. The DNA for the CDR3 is TGTGCCAGCACCTCCCTCATAAAGGGGGGGAACGCTGAAGCTTTCTTT. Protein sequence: CASTSLIKGGNAEAFF.

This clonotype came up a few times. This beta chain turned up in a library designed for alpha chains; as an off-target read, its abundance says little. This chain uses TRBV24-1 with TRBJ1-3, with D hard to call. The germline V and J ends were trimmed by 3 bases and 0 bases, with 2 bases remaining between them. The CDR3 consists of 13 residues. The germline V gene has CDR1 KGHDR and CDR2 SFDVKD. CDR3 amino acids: CATSDHSGNTIYF. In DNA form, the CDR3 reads TGTGCCACCAGTGATCACTCTGGAAACACCATATATTTT.

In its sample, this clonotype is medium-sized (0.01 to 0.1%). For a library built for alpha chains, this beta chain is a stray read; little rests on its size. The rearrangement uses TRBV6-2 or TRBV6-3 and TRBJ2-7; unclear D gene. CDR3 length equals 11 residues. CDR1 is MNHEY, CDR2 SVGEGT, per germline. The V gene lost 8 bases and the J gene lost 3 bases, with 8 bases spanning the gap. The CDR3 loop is CASVDRYEQYF. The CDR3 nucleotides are TGTGCCAGCGTGGACCGCTACGAGCAGTACTTC.

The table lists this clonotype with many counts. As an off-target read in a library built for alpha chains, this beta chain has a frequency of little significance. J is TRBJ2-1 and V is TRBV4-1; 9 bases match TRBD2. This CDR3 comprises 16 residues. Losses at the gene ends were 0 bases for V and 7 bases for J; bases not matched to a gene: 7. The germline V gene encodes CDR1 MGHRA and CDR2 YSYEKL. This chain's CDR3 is CASSQDEREAWNEQFF. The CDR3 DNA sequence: TGCGCCAGCAGCCAAGATGAGCGGGAGGCGTGGAATGAGCAGTTCTTC.

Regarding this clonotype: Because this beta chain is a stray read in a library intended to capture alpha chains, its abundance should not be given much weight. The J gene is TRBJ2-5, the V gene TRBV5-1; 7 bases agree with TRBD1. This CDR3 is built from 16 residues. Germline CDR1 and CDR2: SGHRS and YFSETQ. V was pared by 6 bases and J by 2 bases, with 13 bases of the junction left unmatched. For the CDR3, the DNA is TGCGCCAGCACCAATACCTTCGGACAGGCACAAGAGACCCAGTACTTC. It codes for CASTNTFGQAQETQYF.